One and the same sample provided the 5 T cell receptor beta chains below, sequenced in a study of blood T cell repertoires in COVID-19. Profiled with immunoSEQ multiplex PCR; TCRdb holds only in-frame clones, not every one. Seen here are roughly 200,000 clones, nearly 90% observed once, and the top ten hold about 0.59%. The sample taken for sequencing was peripheral blood. These receptors all stem from a man in his forties or fifties with acute or convalescent COVID-19.

In regard to this clone: The same CDR3 can be traced to other DNA sequences in this sample. CDR3 region: CASSSGGNQPQHF. The CDR3 DNA sequence: TGTGCCAGCAGTTCGGGGGGCAATCAGCCCCAGCATTTT. The rearrangement joins TRBV12-3 or TRBV12-4 to TRBJ1-5; D possibly corresponds to TRBD1 (5 bases). Trimming took off 4 bases at V and 2 bases at J, with 6 bases between the two ends. The CDR3 has 13 residues.

This clone was seen a single time. The genes are TRBV7-7 and TRBJ2-3; 8 bases agree with TRBD1. CDR3 size: 14 residues. Trimming removed 5 bases from V and 6 bases from J; junction bases left unmatched: 7. CDR1 and CDR2 from the germline V gene are SSHAT and FNYEAQ (reference sequence). CDR3 in DNA: TGTGCCAGCAGCCCACAGGGGGTTGGTGATACGCAGTATTTT. It specifies CASSPQGVGDTQYF.

The J gene is TRBJ1-4, the V gene TRBV7-9, with unresolved D. V was cut by 2 bases and J by 0 bases, with 7 bases left in between. This CDR3 is built from 15 residues. CDR1 is SEHNR and CDR2 is FQNEAQ in the germline V gene (reference sequence). The CDR3 protein is CASSLRRATNEKLFF. In nucleotides, the CDR3 is TGTGCCAGCAGCTTACGCCGAGCAACTAATGAAAAACTGTTTTTT. Using reference TRBV7-9 and TRBJ1-4 for the parts outside the CDR3, the full variable domain is DTGVSQNPRHKITKRGQNVTFRCDPISEHNRLYWYRQTLGQGPEFLTYFQNEAQLEKSRLLSDRFSAERPKGSFSTLEIQRTEQGDSAMYLCASSLRRATNEKLFFGSGTQLSVL.

The chain combines TRBV7-2 with TRBJ2-5, with D maybe TRBD1 (5 bases). Germline V gene lookup returns CDR1 SGHTA and CDR2 FQGNSA. The CDR3 covers 13 residues. Trimming left V 7 bases short and J 5 bases short, with 14 bases between. CDR3 amino acids: CASTTGRVETQYF. The CDR3 DNA reads TGTGCCAGCACCACAGGAAGGGTGGAGACCCAGTACTTC.

The chain combines TRBV9 with TRBJ1-4, with D tentatively TRBD1 (5 bases). The CDR3 covers 13 residues. CDR1 SGDLS and CDR2 YYNGEE come from the germline V gene. The V gene lost 7 bases and the J gene lost 5 bases, with 12 bases spanning the gap. CDR3 nucleotides: TGTGCCAGCCGGAGGGGACCCAATGAAAAACTGTTTTTT. Residues: CASRRGPNEKLFF.